The rows below give T cell receptor beta chains drawn from one sample of a study of T cells in Graves' hyperthyroidism and ophthalmopathy. MiXCR, applied by TCRdb to the multiplex PCR reads, yields one record per CDR3 protein. The sample contains about 640,000 distinct CDR3 sequences, 20% to 25% of which appear only once. Sequencing was performed on blood. The source is a man aged 25-45 years with Graves' ophthalmopathy. CDR3s include the opening cysteine and the closing phenylalanine or tryptophan. Fields, in order: clone size, V gene, D gene, J gene, CDR3 DNA, CDR3 protein. A D gene is named only where the DNA matches it firmly. Size tells how often a clone was seen (once, few, many) or the class of an expanded clone, and some rows leave it out.

abundance: few
v_gene: TRBV30
d_gene: NA
j_gene: TRBJ1-4
CDR3nt: TGTGCCTGGAGGTCAGGACAGTGGGAAAAACTGTTTTTT
CDR3aa: CAWRSGQWEKLFF

abundance: few
v_gene: TRBV6-2/TRBV6-3
d_gene: TRBD1
j_gene: TRBJ2-1
CDR3nt: TGTGCCAGCAGTTCACAGGGGGCAGGCGGCAATGAGCAGTTCTTC
CDR3aa: CASSSQGAGGNEQFF

abundance: many
v_gene: TRBV30
d_gene: TRBD1
j_gene: TRBJ2-7
CDR3nt: TGTGCCTGGGCAAGACAGGGGGCTGGTGAGCAGTACTTC
CDR3aa: CAWARQGAGEQYF

abundance: few
v_gene: TRBV12-3/TRBV12-4
d_gene: NA
j_gene: TRBJ2-2
CDR3nt: TGTGCCAGCAGTTTCTCGACCGTAAGCGGGTCCCACACCGGGGAGCTGTTTTTT
CDR3aa: CASSFSTVSGSHTGELFF

abundance: many
v_gene: TRBV11-2
d_gene: NA
j_gene: TRBJ2-7
CDR3nt: TGTGCCAGCAGCTTAAGCAGGGGAGGTCCCTACGAGCAGTACTTC
CDR3aa: CASSLSRGGPYEQYF

abundance: NA
v_gene: TRBV29-1
d_gene: NA
j_gene: TRBJ2-2
CDR3nt: TGCAGCGCCGGGACCCAGCCTACCGGGGAGCTGTTTTTT
CDR3aa: CSAGTQPTGELFF

abundance: NA
v_gene: TRBV9
d_gene: TRBD2
j_gene: TRBJ2-1
CDR3nt: TGTGCCAGCAGCCCAGGACTAGCGGGAGGTTTAAGCTCCTACAATGAGCAGTTCTTC
CDR3aa: CASSPGLAGGLSSYNEQFF

abundance: few
v_gene: TRBV15
d_gene: NA
j_gene: TRBJ2-4
CDR3nt: TGTGCCACCAGCAGAGGGTTGACGGAAGGCATTCAGTACTTC
CDR3aa: CATSRGLTEGIQYF

abundance: few
v_gene: TRBV7-9
d_gene: TRBD1
j_gene: TRBJ1-2
CDR3nt: TGTGCCAGCAGCCTTGGGACAGAGGATGGCTACACCTTC
CDR3aa: CASSLGTEDGYTF

abundance: NA
v_gene: TRBV12-3/TRBV12-4
d_gene: TRBD1
j_gene: TRBJ2-1
CDR3nt: TGTGCCAGCAGGAGGACAGGGGATGAGCAGTTCTTC
CDR3aa: CASRRTGDEQFF

abundance: many
v_gene: TRBV28
d_gene: TRBD2
j_gene: TRBJ2-7
CDR3nt: TGTGCCAGCAGAGGGCCGACTAGCGCGAACGACGAGCAGTACTTC
CDR3aa: CASRGPTSANDEQYF

abundance: NA
v_gene: TRBV24-1
d_gene: NA
j_gene: TRBJ2-7
CDR3nt: TGTGCCACCAGTGGGGCAGGGTCATCCTACGAGCAGTACTTC
CDR3aa: CATSGAGSSYEQYF

abundance: many
v_gene: TRBV28
d_gene: NA
j_gene: TRBJ2-7
CDR3nt: TGTGCCAGCAGTTTCCCCGGGCGCAACGAGCAGTACTTC
CDR3aa: CASSFPGRNEQYF

abundance: few
v_gene: TRBV6-6
d_gene: NA
j_gene: TRBJ2-7
CDR3nt: TGTGCCAGCAGTTACGGACCGGACAGCAATGAGCAGTACTTC
CDR3aa: CASSYGPDSNEQYF

abundance: few
v_gene: TRBV12-3/TRBV12-4
d_gene: TRBD2
j_gene: TRBJ2-1
CDR3nt: TGTGCCAGCAGCCTGCGGGAGGGCCCCTACAATGAGCAGTTCTTC
CDR3aa: CASSLREGPYNEQFF

abundance: many
v_gene: TRBV28
d_gene: NA
j_gene: TRBJ2-1
CDR3nt: TGTGCCAGCACTTATCGACTATCCCGGAATGAGCAGTTCTTC
CDR3aa: CASTYRLSRNEQFF

abundance: few
v_gene: TRBV19
d_gene: TRBD2
j_gene: TRBJ2-1
CDR3nt: TGTGCCAGTAGGGTCCTAGCGGGGGGCTACAATGAGCAGTTCTTC
CDR3aa: CASRVLAGGYNEQFF

abundance: NA
v_gene: TRBV20-1
d_gene: TRBD1
j_gene: TRBJ2-7
CDR3nt: TGCAGTGCTGCCGGACAGGAGCACTACGAGCAGTACTTC
CDR3aa: CSAAGQEHYEQYF

abundance: many
v_gene: TRBV5-1
d_gene: TRBD2
j_gene: TRBJ2-3
CDR3nt: TGCGCCAGCAGCTGGGGGGGAAGGAGCACAGATACGCAGTATTTT
CDR3aa: CASSWGGRSTDTQYF

abundance: many
v_gene: TRBV12-3/TRBV12-4
d_gene: NA
j_gene: TRBJ1-1
CDR3nt: TGTGCCAGCAGTTTAGAAGTCGGACAGATGAACACTGAAGCTTTCTTT
CDR3aa: CASSLEVGQMNTEAFF

abundance: NA
v_gene: TRBV7-2
d_gene: NA
j_gene: TRBJ2-1
CDR3nt: TGTGCCAGCAGCTTAGTACAGACAGGCCACAATGAGCAGTTCTTC
CDR3aa: CASSLVQTGHNEQFF

abundance: NA
v_gene: TRBV9
d_gene: NA
j_gene: TRBJ2-1
CDR3nt: TGTGCCAGCAGCCTCGATAGGCATCACAATGAGCAGTTCTTC
CDR3aa: CASSLDRHHNEQFF

abundance: few
v_gene: TRBV7-2
d_gene: TRBD2
j_gene: TRBJ2-3
CDR3nt: TGTGCCAGCAGCGCTAAGCGGGGCTCCCGCACAGATACGCAGTATTTT
CDR3aa: CASSAKRGSRTDTQYF

abundance: few
v_gene: TRBV28
d_gene: NA
j_gene: TRBJ1-2
CDR3nt: TGTGCCAGCGTTTTTTTCCCCTCTCCGGGACACGGCCCGCATGGCTACACCTTC
CDR3aa: CASVFFPSPGHGPHGYTF

abundance: NA
v_gene: TRBV20-1
d_gene: NA
j_gene: TRBJ1-3
CDR3nt: TGCAGTGCTAGGGACTCAGACTCTGGAAACACCATATATTTT
CDR3aa: CSARDSDSGNTIYF

abundance: NA
v_gene: TRBV7-8
d_gene: NA
j_gene: TRBJ2-5
CDR3nt: TGTGCCAGCAGCATCAGTGGGGTCAGGGCCCAAGAGACCCAGTACTTC
CDR3aa: CASSISGVRAQETQYF

abundance: NA
v_gene: TRBV6-2/TRBV6-3
d_gene: TRBD2
j_gene: TRBJ2-3
CDR3nt: TGTGCCAGCAGTTACCTACCCCCCTCACTAGCGGGAAAGTCAGATACGCAGTATTTT
CDR3aa: CASSYLPPSLAGKSDTQYF

abundance: few
v_gene: TRBV5-1
d_gene: TRBD1
j_gene: TRBJ2-3
CDR3nt: TGCGCCAGCAGCTTGGTTGTGGACAGGGTCCCAGATACGCAGTATTTT
CDR3aa: CASSLVVDRVPDTQYF

abundance: NA
v_gene: TRBV6-5
d_gene: TRBD1
j_gene: TRBJ2-1
CDR3nt: TGTGCCAGCAGTTACGCGGGACAGGGGGACAATGAGCAGTTCTTC
CDR3aa: CASSYAGQGDNEQFF

abundance: NA
v_gene: TRBV7-9
d_gene: NA
j_gene: TRBJ2-7
CDR3nt: TGTGCCAGCAGCCCCCGGGAATCGGTGAGCTCCTACGAGCAGTACTTC
CDR3aa: CASSPRESVSSYEQYF

abundance: NA
v_gene: TRBV18
d_gene: NA
j_gene: TRBJ1-1
CDR3nt: TGTGCCAGCTCCGACGCCGGGGCGAGCAGGGGGAACACTGAAGCTTTCTTT
CDR3aa: CASSDAGASRGNTEAFF

abundance: NA
v_gene: TRBV9
d_gene: NA
j_gene: TRBJ1-2
CDR3nt: TGTGCCAGCAGCCCAACAAGTGCCTATGGCTACACCTTC
CDR3aa: CASSPTSAYGYTF

abundance: NA
v_gene: TRBV4-1
d_gene: TRBD2
j_gene: TRBJ2-7
CDR3nt: TGCGCCAGCAGTGGGACTAGCGGGCCCGAAGCCTACGAGCAGTACTTC
CDR3aa: CASSGTSGPEAYEQYF

abundance: few
v_gene: TRBV28
d_gene: NA
j_gene: TRBJ2-1
CDR3nt: TGTGCCAGCAGTTTACCGGAGGGTGAGCAGTTCTTC
CDR3aa: CASSLPEGEQFF

abundance: few
v_gene: TRBV12-5
d_gene: NA
j_gene: TRBJ2-2
CDR3nt: TGTGCTAGTGGTTTGTGGGGACTTCCTTCGAACACCGGGGAGCTGTTTTTT
CDR3aa: CASGLWGLPSNTGELFF